This T cell receptor beta chain was recovered during a study of shared clonotypes between healthy human individuals. Across the whole study: Per-donor plates numbered three CD4 naive, three CD4 memory, two CD8 naive and one CD8 memory.

The J segment lost 5 bases and the V segment lost 0 bases, leaving 5 bases of the junction unmatched. The CDR3 covers 15 residues. The germline CDR1 and CDR2 sequences are SGHRS and YFSETQ. Sorted-subset replicate PCRs used 200 ng of genomic DNA. This amount corresponded to 30,000 to 35,000 T cell genomes. This table comes from immunoSEQ multiplex PCR, and its TCRdb copy is limited to in-frame clones, with some not included. The sample consists of 600,000 to 750,000 clones, 72% of them appearing once. The TCR was taken from a woman aged 25-40 years in good health. The sequenced sample consisted of memory CD4+ T cells sorted from blood. The subset here: CD45RA-negative fraction. V usage is TRBV5-1 and J usage is TRBJ2-5; 9 positions agree with TRBD2. The CDR3 DNA follows: TGCGCCAGCAGCTTGGGCAGCGGGAGGTCGGAGACCCAGTACTTC. Protein product: CASSLGSGRSETQYF.